This T cell receptor beta chain originates from a study of ipilimumab plus nivolumab after autologous stem cell transplantation. Study-wide context: DLBCL patients had primary refractory or relapsed disease.

The germline CDR1 and CDR2 sequences are SGHAT and FQNNGV. The V gene lost 0 bases and the J gene lost 3 bases, with 12 bases spanning the gap. CDR3 size: 15 residues. The protocol was immunoSEQ multiplex PCR, while the TCRdb copy is restricted to in-frame clones and leaves out a portion. The repertoire holds 20,000 to 25,000 clones, with 77% as singletons. Material: PBMCs, obtained in a trial of ipilimumab plus nivolumab as post-transplant consolidation. The chain joins TRBV11-2 to TRBJ2-7, with no clear D. The TCR comes from a male donor with diffuse large B-cell lymphoma. In nucleotides, the CDR3 is TGTGCCAGCAGCTTAGAATCCCCGATTAACTACGAGCAGTACTTC. Residues: CASSLESPINYEQYF.